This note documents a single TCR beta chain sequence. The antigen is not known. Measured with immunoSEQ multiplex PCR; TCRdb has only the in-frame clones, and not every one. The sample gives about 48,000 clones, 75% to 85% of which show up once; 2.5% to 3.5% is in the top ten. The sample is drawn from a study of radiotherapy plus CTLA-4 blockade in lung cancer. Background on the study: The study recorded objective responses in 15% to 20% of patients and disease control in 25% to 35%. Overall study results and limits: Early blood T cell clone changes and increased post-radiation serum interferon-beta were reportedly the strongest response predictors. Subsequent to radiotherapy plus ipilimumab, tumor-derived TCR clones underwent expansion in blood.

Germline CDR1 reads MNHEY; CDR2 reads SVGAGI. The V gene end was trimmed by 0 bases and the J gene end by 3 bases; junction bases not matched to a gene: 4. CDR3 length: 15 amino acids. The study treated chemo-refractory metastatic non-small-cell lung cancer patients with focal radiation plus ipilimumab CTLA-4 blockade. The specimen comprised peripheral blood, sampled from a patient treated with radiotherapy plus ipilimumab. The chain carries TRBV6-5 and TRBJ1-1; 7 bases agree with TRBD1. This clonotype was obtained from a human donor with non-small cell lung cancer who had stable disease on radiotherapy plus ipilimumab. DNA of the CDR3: TGTGCCAGCAGTTACTCGGCAGGGGGATACACTGAAGCTTTCTTT. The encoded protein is CASSYSAGGYTEAFF.